This is a list of T cell receptor beta chains from one sample in a study of shared clonotypes between healthy human individuals. The data were produced by immunoSEQ multiplex PCR, yet TCRdb's version contains in-frame clones alone and is incomplete. The sample has 490,000 or so clones, around 80% seen once. Specimen: PBMCs. These receptors came from a woman aged 40 to 50 in good health. Some clones in this sample may be carry-over from other donors' samples. Both conserved end residues are part of each CDR3. D genes are given only for firm matches. Clone sizes are given selectively: once, few, many, or a class where the clone is expanded.

.	TRBV7-2	.	TRBJ2-7	CASSLAGATGRYEQYF	TGTGCCAGCAGCTTAGCCGGTGCTACAGGGAGGTACGAGCAGTACTTC
TRBD1	TRBV7-2	.	TRBJ1-2	CASSLQGPYGYTF	TGTGCCAGCAGCCTACAGGGGCCCTATGGCTACACCTTC
TRBD1	TRBV15	.	TRBJ1-5	CATSSILTGTGLNQPQHF	TGTGCCACCAGCAGCATACTAACCGGGACAGGCCTAAATCAGCCCCAGCATTTT
TRBD1	TRBV28	.	TRBJ2-7	CASSPRALGQGVGYEQYF	TGTGCCAGCAGCCCACGTGCCTTGGGACAGGGGGTAGGCTACGAGCAGTACTTC
.	TRBV18	few	TRBJ2-5	CASSPRVGEETQYF	TGTGCCAGCTCACCACGTGTCGGCGAAGAGACCCAGTACTTC
TRBD2	TRBV2	.	TRBJ2-1	CASREGLAGWKQFF	TGTGCCAGCAGAGAGGGACTAGCGGGCTGGAAGCAGTTCTTC
TRBD1	TRBV4-2	.	TRBJ1-6	CASSQDWDSNSPLHF	TGTGCCAGCAGCCAAGATTGGGACAGTAATTCACCCCTCCACTTT
TRBD2	TRBV7-9	.	TRBJ2-4	CASSLAPGGSSLGENIQYF	TGTGCCAGCAGCTTAGCGCCTGGCGGGAGTTCGTTGGGCGAAAACATTCAGTACTTC
TRBD1	TRBV10-2	.	TRBJ2-7	CASSEPGQGYEQYF	TGCGCCAGCAGTGAGCCGGGACAGGGCTACGAGCAGTACTTC
.	TRBV5-1	.	TRBJ2-2	CASSTGTGTNTGELFF	TGCGCCAGCAGCACAGGGACTGGCACGAACACCGGGGAGCTGTTTTTT
.	TRBV10-1	few	TRBJ1-1	CASSESGGVTEAFF	TGCGCCAGCAGTGAGTCCGGGGGAGTCACTGAAGCTTTCTTT
.	TRBV30	.	TRBJ1-2	CAWSQGRGDYGYTF	TGTGCCTGGAGTCAGGGCAGGGGAGACTATGGCTACACCTTC
TRBD2	TRBV5-1	.	TRBJ2-5	CASSSTSGRGETQYF	TGCGCCAGCAGCTCGACTAGCGGGAGGGGAGAGACCCAGTACTTC
.	TRBV5-1	.	TRBJ1-2	CASSLSTPYGYTF	TGCGCCAGCAGCTTAAGCACACCCTATGGCTACACCTTC
TRBD1	TRBV7-9	.	TRBJ1-1	CASSPGQGSNTEAFF	TGTGCCAGCAGCCCAGGACAGGGATCGAACACTGAAGCTTTCTTT
TRBD1	TRBV18	.	TRBJ1-4	CASSTTGARNEKLFF	TGTGCCAGCTCAACTACAGGGGCGAGGAATGAAAAACTGTTTTTT
TRBD1	TRBV28	.	TRBJ1-5	CASSFPGQGLAQPQHF	TGTGCCAGCAGTTTCCCCGGACAGGGTTTGGCTCAGCCCCAGCATTTT
.	TRBV2	.	TRBJ1-5	CASSEAQGNSGQPQHF	TGTGCCAGCAGTGAAGCACAGGGCAATAGCGGTCAGCCCCAGCATTTT
.	TRBV30	.	TRBJ2-3	CAWKVQGGDTQYF	TGTGCCTGGAAGGTACAGGGAGGAGATACGCAGTATTTT
TRBD2	TRBV27	once	TRBJ2-1	CASSFRREGGDEQFF	TGTGCCAGCAGTTTTAGGCGGGAGGGAGGGGATGAGCAGTTCTTC
TRBD1	TRBV5-1	.	TRBJ1-1	CASSRGTGGNTEAFF	TGCGCCAGCAGCAGGGGGACAGGAGGGAACACTGAAGCTTTCTTT
.	TRBV10-2	.	TRBJ2-3	CASRDPPSTDTQYF	TGCGCCAGCAGGGACCCTCCTAGCACAGATACGCAGTATTTT
.	TRBV12-5	.	TRBJ1-1	CASGFGWMNTEAFF	TGTGCTAGTGGTTTCGGCTGGATGAACACTGAAGCTTTCTTT
.	TRBV2	.	TRBJ2-5	CASKSQGGGKETQYF	TGTGCCAGCAAATCACAGGGAGGGGGCAAAGAGACCCAGTACTTC
.	TRBV30	.	TRBJ2-7	CAWSSTYEQYF	TGTGCCTGGAGTTCAACCTACGAGCAGTACTTC
TRBD1	TRBV4-1	.	TRBJ1-4	CASSHADRGANEKLFF	TGCGCCAGCAGCCACGCAGACAGGGGAGCTAATGAAAAACTGTTTTTT
TRBD1	TRBV6-5	.	TRBJ1-2	CASNPGQGLSYTF	TGTGCCAGCAACCCGGGACAGGGGTTGAGCTACACCTTC
.	TRBV18	.	TRBJ2-7	CASSPRTAALYEQYF	TGTGCCAGCTCACCAAGAACAGCGGCCCTATACGAGCAGTACTTC
TRBD1	TRBV18	few	TRBJ1-2	CASSPGTDNYGYTF	TGTGCCAGCTCACCCGGGACAGATAACTATGGCTACACCTTC
.	TRBV28	.	TRBJ2-2	CASSLAGDTGELFF	TGTGCCAGCAGTTTGGCAGGGGACACCGGGGAGCTGTTTTTT
.	TRBV5-4	.	TRBJ2-5	CASSHPSQETQYF	TGTGCCAGCAGCCATCCTAGCCAAGAGACCCAGTACTTC
TRBD1	TRBV7-7	.	TRBJ2-5	CASSLGGQGASGETQYF	TGTGCCAGCAGCTTAGGAGGACAGGGGGCATCGGGGGAGACCCAGTACTTC
.	TRBV6-5	.	TRBJ2-2	CASSYPPGAGGELFF	TGTGCCAGCAGTTACCCCCCGGGGGCGGGCGGGGAGCTGTTTTTT
.	TRBV18	.	TRBJ1-6	CASHLGQSNSPLHF	TGTGCCAGCCACCTGGGCCAGAGCAATTCACCCCTCCACTTT
TRBD2	TRBV10-2	.	TRBJ2-1	CASRSGRGYNEQFF	TGCGCCAGCAGGAGCGGGAGGGGGTACAATGAGCAGTTCTTC
.	TRBV19	many	TRBJ2-6	CASSVNPGTGANVLTF	TGTGCCAGTAGTGTCAACCCAGGGACTGGGGCCAACGTCCTGACTTTC